The 30 T cell receptor beta chains reported below all come from one sample, sequenced in a study of T cell responses to AZD1222 COVID-19 vaccine. Data came from immunoSEQ multiplex PCR; TCRdb stores just in-frame clones and leaves some out. The data contain approximately 160,000 clones, about 92% of them singletons. Sequencing used peripheral blood, obtained on day 0 of AZD1222 vaccination. All receptors come from an adult in good health.

V is TRBV18 and J is TRBJ2-7; D tentatively reads TRBD1 or TRBD2 (5 bases each). CDR1 and CDR2 (germline): KGHSH, LQKENI. The CDR3 spans 15 residues. With 0 bases removed from V and 4 bases from J, the gap between germline ends came to 13 bases. The CDR3 DNA reads TGTGCCAGCTCACCACCGTCGAGAGGGGAATACGAGCAGTACTTC. It is translated as CASSPPSRGEYEQYF.

The V and J genes are TRBV5-6 and TRBJ2-3; 8 bases map to TRBD1. With V trimmed by 1 base and J by 7 bases, 14 bases remained unmatched. CDR1 and CDR2 (germline): SGHDT, YYEEEE. This CDR3 has 17 residues. CDR3 bases: TGTGCCAGCAGCTTGAAGGAGGGGGTCGCAGGGGGCCATACGCAGTATTTT. It codes for CASSLKEGVAGGHTQYF.

This sequence joins TRBV5-4 and TRBJ2-3; possibly TRBD2 for D (6 bases). This CDR3 region has 13 residues. In germline, CDR1 is SGHNT, CDR2 YYREEE (reference sequence). The germline V and J ends were trimmed by 0 bases and 6 bases, with 8 bases remaining between them. The CDR3 reads CASSLVAGDTQYF. The DNA of the CDR3 is TGTGCCAGCAGCTTGGTGGCGGGGGATACGCAGTATTTT.

V is TRBV14 and J is TRBJ2-3; possibly TRBD2 for D (6 bases). The germline CDR1 and CDR2 sequences are SGHDN and FVKESK. The CDR3 spans 17 residues. The V end was cut by 1 base, the J end by 0 bases, with 14 bases between. In DNA, the CDR3 is TGTGCCAGCAGCCAAGGGCTATCCGGGACTAGCACAGATACGCAGTATTTT. As protein: CASSQGLSGTSTDTQYF.

This clone showed up just once. The chain recombines TRBV11-2 with TRBJ1-4; 10 bases line up with TRBD1. The junction had 6 bases not matched to a gene; V was cut back by 4 bases and J by 10 bases. Germline V lookup: CDR1 SGHAT, CDR2 FQNNGV. CDR3 length: 14 amino acids. In nucleotides, the CDR3 is TGTGCCAGCAGCTCATTGTGGACAGGGGGAAAACTGTTTTTT. Its protein is CASSSLWTGGKLFF.

The rearrangement joins TRBV2 to TRBJ2-2; TRBD2 matches at 16 bases. Losses at the gene ends were 8 bases for V and 5 bases for J; bases not matched to a gene: 17. CDR3 length: 20 amino acids. Germline CDR1 and CDR2: SNHLY and FYNNEI. DNA for the CDR3: TGTGCCAGCTCTAGGCCCGCGGGACTAGCGGGGGGGCTCGGAACCGGGGAGCTGTTTTTT. Amino acids: CASSRPAGLAGGLGTGELFF. Full variable domain (outside the CDR3, taken from reference TRBV2 and TRBJ2-2): EPEVTQTPSHQVTQMGQEVILRCVPISNHLYFYWYRQILGQKVEFLVSFYNNEISEKSEIFDDQFSVERPDGSNFTLKIRSTKLEDSAMYFCASSRPAGLAGGLGTGELFFGEGSRLTVL.

The J gene is TRBJ1-2, the V gene TRBV29-1; no reliable D call. The V gene lost 8 bases and the J gene lost 3 bases, with 16 bases spanning the gap. This CDR3 is 13 amino acids long. Per germline, CDR1 SQVTM and CDR2 ANQGSEA. CDR3 protein: CSLQEGSDYGYTF. CDR3 nucleotide sequence: TGCAGCCTTCAAGAGGGTTCTGACTATGGCTACACCTTC.

The table lists this clone with a count of one. This chain links TRBV6-5 with TRBJ1-1; D not resolved. Per germline, CDR1 MNHEY and CDR2 SVGAGI. The CDR3 has 14 residues. The V gene lost 2 bases and the J gene lost 0 bases, with 7 bases spanning the gap. The CDR3 nucleotides read TGTGCCAGCAGTTACGACACCGTGAACACTGAAGCTTTCTTT. Protein: CASSYDTVNTEAFF.

The table lists this clone with a count of one. The J gene is TRBJ2-2, the V gene TRBV4-2; 15 bases line up with TRBD2. The CDR3 contains 20 residues. Germline trimming cut 2 bases from V and 6 bases from J; bases unmatched to any gene: 13. Germline CDR1 LGHNA, CDR2 YNFKEQ. CDR3 amino acids: CASSQPTGLAGGLSPGELFF. CDR3 DNA: TGTGCCAGCAGCCAACCGACCGGACTAGCGGGGGGGCTAAGTCCCGGGGAGCTGTTTTTT.

V usage is TRBV6-1 and J usage is TRBJ2-3; 8 bases are a match to TRBD2. This CDR3 is 17 amino acids long. The V segment lost 3 bases and the J segment 7 bases; nucleotides outside the gene matches: 15. Per germline, CDR1 MNHNS and CDR2 SASEGT. This CDR3 is CASSEVRGVTGGHTQYF. CDR3 bases: TGTGCCAGCAGTGAGGTGCGGGGGGTCACCGGTGGGCATACGCAGTATTTT.

The chain couples TRBV18 to TRBJ1-5; D remains unclear. CDR1 is KGHSH and CDR2 is LQKENI in the germline V gene. This CDR3 has 15 residues. V was clipped by 4 bases and J by 1 base, with 11 bases between them. CDR3 DNA: TGTGCCAGCTCACTCGGGGTTGGCAGCAATCAGCCCCAGCATTTT. As protein: CASSLGVGSNQPQHF.

The gene calls are TRBV2 and TRBJ1-2; unclear D gene. The CDR3 sequence is 13 residues long. V gave up 3 bases and J gave up 5 bases, with 10 bases separating them. Germline V gene data show CDR1 as SNHLY and CDR2 as FYNNEI. Here the CDR3 DNA reads TGTGCCAGCAGTGACGATCCTGGATATGGCTACACCTTC. It yields the protein CASSDDPGYGYTF.

The chain is built from TRBV12-3 or TRBV12-4 and TRBJ1-1, with D unresolved. The CDR3 runs to 12 residues. V lost 3 bases, J lost 5 bases, and 7 bases lay in between. The CDR3, as DNA: TGTGCCAGCAGTTTTTTAGGGACTGAAGCTTTCTTT. This gives the protein CASSFLGTEAFF.

This clone has just one count. The rearrangement uses TRBV29-1 and TRBJ1-1; a possible D gene is TRBD1 (5 bases). V lost 7 bases, J lost 5 bases, and 14 bases lay in between. This CDR3 region has 12 residues. Looked up from germline, CDR1 is SQVTM and CDR2 is ANQGSEA. The CDR3 region is CSGEWGRTEAFF. CDR3 sequence (DNA): TGCAGCGGGGAGTGGGGCAGAACTGAAGCTTTCTTT.

The genes are TRBV25-1 and TRBJ1-6; D unclear. Per the germline V gene, CDR1 is MGHDK and CDR2 is SYGVNS. The V end lost 3 bases, the J end lost 7 bases, and 13 bases lay between the germline ends. CDR3 size: 15 residues. This chain's CDR3 is CASSESRMGNSPLHF. The CDR3 DNA reads TGTGCCAGCAGTGAGTCACGTATGGGGAATTCACCCCTCCACTTT.

The V and J genes are TRBV28 and TRBJ1-2; no clear D. The CDR3 covers 14 residues. Trimming left V 5 bases short and J 2 bases short, with 12 bases between. Germline V gene lookup returns CDR1 MDHEN and CDR2 SYDVKM. The CDR3 DNA follows: TGTGCCAGCAGTAGTCCCGGACGGAACTATGGCTACACCTTC. As protein: CASSSPGRNYGYTF.

In this sample, this clone turned up once. The genes are TRBV6-6 and TRBJ1-5; 8 bases agree with TRBD1. CDR3 length: 15 residues. J was trimmed by 6 bases and V by 5 bases; bases with no gene match: 9. Germline V gene lookup returns CDR1 MNHNY and CDR2 SVGAGI (reference sequence). The DNA for the CDR3 is TGTGCCAGCAGTCAACCGACAGGGGATAGTCAGCCCCAGCATTTT. Protein product: CASSQPTGDSQPQHF.

The V gene is TRBV7-9, the J gene TRBJ2-1; perhaps TRBD2 as D (6 bases). Germline V lookup: CDR1 SEHNR, CDR2 FQNEAQ (reference sequence). Trimming cost V 10 bases and J 8 bases, with 18 bases left between them. This CDR3 is built from 13 residues. CDR3 in amino acids: CANTRGLSDEQFF. The DNA for the CDR3 is TGTGCCAACACGCGGGGACTGTCAGATGAGCAGTTCTTC.

This clone came up once. The CDR3 loop is CASSDKNTEAFF. The CDR3 region has the DNA TGTGCCAGCAGTGATAAGAACACTGAAGCTTTCTTT. The chain recombines TRBV6-1 with TRBJ1-1, with D unresolved. Trimming took off 3 bases at V and 1 base at J, with 3 bases between the two ends. Germline V CDR1 and CDR2: MNHNS, SASEGT. The length of the CDR3 is 12 residues.

CDR3 bases: TGTGCCAGCAGTTACCCTCGCAGGGGGCATGAAGATACGCAGTATTTT. Translated: CASSYPRRGHEDTQYF. The chain employs TRBV6-5 and TRBJ2-3; 8 bases are shared with TRBD1. The V gene's germline CDR1 is MNHEY and CDR2 SVGAGI. Trimming removed 2 bases from V and 5 bases from J; junction bases left unmatched: 9. The CDR3 is 16 amino acids.

The V call is TRBV28, the J call TRBJ2-5, with 11 bases identical to TRBD1. Losses at the gene ends were 7 bases for V and 4 bases for J; bases not matched to a gene: 11. CDR1 and CDR2 from the germline V gene are MDHEN and SYDVKM. CDR3 length equals 16 residues. The CDR3 DNA is TGTGCCAGCACGCTGGCCTTGGGGACAGGGGGAGAGACCCAGTACTTC. Its protein product is CASTLALGTGGETQYF.

This clone was observed once. The chain is built from TRBV6-5 and TRBJ2-3; D unresolved. Germline loops: CDR1 MNHEY, CDR2 SVGAGI. The CDR3 sequence is 14 residues long. The V end lost 6 bases, the J end lost 0 bases, and 10 bases lay between the germline ends. DNA of the CDR3: TGTGCCAGCAGGTCTCGCTCCAGCACAGATACGCAGTATTTT. Its translation: CASRSRSSTDTQYF.

This sequence joins TRBV2 and TRBJ2-7; D is unresolved. Trimming removed 2 bases from V and 3 bases from J, with 11 bases in between. CDR3 size: 14 residues. CDR1 and CDR2 (germline): SNHLY, FYNNEI. The CDR3 is CASSENPTRYEQYF. The DNA of the CDR3 is TGTGCCAGCAGTGAAAACCCCACCCGCTACGAGCAGTACTTC. The full variable domain, its missing parts supplied by reference TRBV2 and TRBJ2-7, is EPEVTQTPSHQVTQMGQEVILRCVPISNHLYFYWYRQILGQKVEFLVSFYNNEISEKSEIFDDQFSVERPDGSNFTLKIRSTKLEDSAMYFCASSENPTRYEQYFGPGTRLTVT.

The J gene is TRBJ1-1, the V gene TRBV9; perhaps TRBD1 as D (6 bases). Deletions cut 3 bases from V and 2 bases from J, with 8 bases between. This CDR3 is built from 13 residues. CDR1 is SGDLS, CDR2 YYNGEE, per germline. CDR3 DNA: TGTGCCAGCAGCGCGGACAGAAACACTGAAGCTTTCTTT. Translated: CASSADRNTEAFF.

The chain carries TRBV6-5 and TRBJ1-1, with D possibly matching TRBD1 (6 bases). This CDR3 is built from 15 residues. The V end lost 8 bases, the J end lost 0 bases, and 16 bases lay between the germline ends. CDR1 is MNHEY and CDR2 is SVGAGI in the germline V gene. DNA of the CDR3: TGTGCCAGCGAAAAGGGGGGGAACATGAACACTGAAGCTTTCTTT. Its protein is CASEKGGNMNTEAFF.

The CDR3 loop is CASSPPGPSEQYF. CDR3 nucleotides: TGTGCCAGCTCACCGCCGGGGCCCTCCGAGCAGTACTTC. This sequence joins TRBV18 and TRBJ2-7, with D perhaps matching TRBD1 or TRBD2 (5 bases each). Germline CDR1 is KGHSH and CDR2 is LQKENI. This CDR3 spans 13 amino acids. V was clipped by 3 bases and J by 6 bases, with 12 bases between them.

The chain has TRBV5-6 and TRBJ1-1; D remains unclear. This CDR3 is built from 12 residues. CDR1 and CDR2 (germline): SGHDT, YYEEEE. V was pared by 8 bases and J by 0 bases, with 8 bases between. Here the CDR3 reads CASSLVNTEAFF. In DNA form, the CDR3 reads TGTGCCAGTTCTCTGGTGAACACTGAAGCTTTCTTT.

This rearrangement joins TRBV12-3 or TRBV12-4 to TRBJ2-3, with D perhaps matching TRBD1 or TRBD2 (6 bases each). This CDR3 is 13 amino acids long. Trimming stripped 1 base from V and 7 bases from J, with 9 bases between. The CDR3 protein is CASSLGGANTQYF. In DNA form, the CDR3 reads TGTGCCAGCAGTTTAGGGGGGGCTAATACGCAGTATTTT.

The chain is built from TRBV24-1 and TRBJ1-1, with D unclear. Trimming shortened V by 8 bases and J by 2 bases, and 23 bases separated the two germline ends. Per germline, CDR1 KGHDR and CDR2 SFDVKD. CDR3 length: 17 amino acids. The CDR3 DNA sequence: TGTGCCACCATCCGCTGGGGTCCCCTAGAGGAAAACACTGAAGCTTTCTTT. This codes for CATIRWGPLEENTEAFF.

The chain has TRBV5-4 and TRBJ1-1; 7 nucleotides line up with TRBD1. This CDR3 has 15 residues. With 4 bases clipped from V and 4 bases from J, the junction kept 10 bases outside the gene matches. CDR1 SGHNT and CDR2 YYREEE come from the germline V gene (reference sequence). The CDR3 nucleotides are TGTGCCAGCAGCCTCCGGACAGGTGGATCCACTGAAGCTTTCTTT. Translation: CASSLRTGGSTEAFF.